The entry below describes one T cell receptor beta chain. The same CDR3 arises from other DNA sequences in this sample as well. The data were obtained in a study of OX40 agonist ivuxolimab in advanced cancers. Whole-study context: The patients received ivuxolimab by intravenous route every 2 weeks at 0.01 to 10 mg/kg. Each dose-escalation patient presented with hepatocellular carcinoma, melanoma, renal cell or head and neck cancer.

The V end lost 4 bases, the J end lost 7 bases, and 10 bases lay between the germline ends. The germline CDR1 and CDR2 sequences are SEHNR and FQNEAQ (reference sequence). The CDR3 sequence is 12 residues long. Profiled with immunoSEQ multiplex PCR; TCRdb holds only in-frame clones, not every one. Altogether more than 65,000 clones are present, 75% to 90% being singletons, with the ten largest covering under 0.9%. Patients with a history of autoimmune disease or on systemic immunosuppression were excluded. With baseline, cycle 4 day 1, and cycle 7 day 1 as timepoints, blood was sampled. This sequence originates from an adult with an advanced solid tumor such as melanoma, head and neck, liver or kidney cancer. The source material was CD4+ or CD8+ T cells sorted from blood, sampled in a trial of the OX40 agonist ivuxolimab. The chain couples TRBV7-9 to TRBJ2-5; D remains ambiguous. CDR3 protein: CASSYPPGTQYF. Written as DNA, the CDR3 is TGTGCCAGCAGCTACCCTCCCGGGACCCAGTACTTC.